This TCR beta chain was retrieved from a study of blood T cell repertoires in COVID-19. At the level of the study: Spain, Italy and the United States supplied samples that represented acute and convalescent COVID-19. T cells, B-cell-depleted T cells, or PBMCs supplied cDNA or gDNA.

The CDR3 runs 16 residues. The germline V gene has CDR1 SEHNR and CDR2 FQNEAQ (reference sequence). Trimming left V 5 bases short and J 0 bases short, with 15 bases between. Clones were sequenced by immunoSEQ multiplex PCR, and TCRdb holds only the in-frame ones, with some missing. The table shows some 100,000 clones, with almost 90% occurring only once. The rearrangement links TRBV7-9 to TRBJ2-3; maybe TRBD2 (5 bases). Source material: peripheral blood. The TCR originated in a human donor with active COVID-19. The donor label of this sample is uncertain. CDR3 protein: CASSPILDISTDTQYF. The DNA for the CDR3 is TGTGCCAGCAGCCCTATACTAGATATAAGCACAGATACGCAGTATTTT.